This is a list of T cell receptor beta chains from one sample in a study of blood T cell repertoires in COVID-19. The assay was immunoSEQ multiplex PCR, and TCRdb's table has in-frame clones only and misses some. The sample includes some 190,000 clones, around 82% of them seen just once. Source material: peripheral blood. All receptors derive from a man older than 75 with COVID-19, enrolled during active disease. Each CDR3 is given with its conserved first and last residue. The order of the fields is V gene, J gene, clone size, D gene, CDR3 DNA, CDR3 protein. The D gene is left open where the match is weak. Size values are once, few and many counts, or a class for expanded clones, and some rows have none.

v_gene: TRBV4-2; j_gene: TRBJ2-5; abundance: once; d_gene: TRBD1; CDR3nt: TGTGCCAGCAGCCAGGACAGGGATCCAAAAGAGACCCAGTACTTC; CDR3aa: CASSQDRDPKETQYF
v_gene: TRBV2; j_gene: TRBJ1-3; abundance: .; d_gene: .; CDR3nt: TGTGCCAGCATCCTCAACACCATATATTTT; CDR3aa: CASILNTIYF
v_gene: TRBV6-6; j_gene: TRBJ2-7; abundance: .; d_gene: .; CDR3nt: TGTGCCAGCAGTCGACTACACTCTAGGTCGGACTACGAGCAGTACTTC; CDR3aa: CASSRLHSRSDYEQYF
v_gene: TRBV28; j_gene: TRBJ2-2; abundance: .; d_gene: .; CDR3nt: TGTGCCAGCAGTTTACTAGCCCCCGGGGAGCTGTTTTTT; CDR3aa: CASSLLAPGELFF
v_gene: TRBV6-1; j_gene: TRBJ1-2; abundance: .; d_gene: TRBD1; CDR3nt: TGTGCCAGCAGTGATCCAGGGACAGGGGGTGGCTACACCTTC; CDR3aa: CASSDPGTGGGYTF
v_gene: TRBV18; j_gene: TRBJ2-7; abundance: .; d_gene: .; CDR3nt: TGTGCCAGCTCACCACCAGGGGCCCACTACGAGCAGTACTTC; CDR3aa: CASSPPGAHYEQYF
v_gene: TRBV29-1; j_gene: TRBJ2-5; abundance: few; d_gene: .; CDR3nt: TGCAGCGTCCGGACTAATCAAGAGACCCAGTACTTC; CDR3aa: CSVRTNQETQYF
v_gene: TRBV18; j_gene: TRBJ1-3; abundance: .; d_gene: TRBD1; CDR3nt: TGTGCCAGCTCAAAGGACAGGGGAGCCTCTGGAAACACCATATATTTT; CDR3aa: CASSKDRGASGNTIYF
v_gene: TRBV19; j_gene: TRBJ1-5; abundance: .; d_gene: .; CDR3nt: TGTGCCAGTAGCTCCGGTAGGTTGGGGGCCGATAGCAATCAGCCCCAGCATTTT; CDR3aa: CASSSGRLGADSNQPQHF
v_gene: TRBV9; j_gene: TRBJ2-3; abundance: .; d_gene: TRBD2; CDR3nt: TGTGCCAGCAGCGCGGGACTAGCGGGGGGGTATAGAGATACGCAGTATTTT; CDR3aa: CASSAGLAGGYRDTQYF
v_gene: TRBV7-9; j_gene: TRBJ2-7; abundance: .; d_gene: TRBD1; CDR3nt: TGTGCCAGCAGCTTAGAAGCGGTGACAGGGGGCGGCGAGCAGTACTTC; CDR3aa: CASSLEAVTGGGEQYF
v_gene: TRBV18; j_gene: TRBJ2-6; abundance: .; d_gene: .; CDR3nt: TGTGCCAGCTCACCACGCGGCTCTGGGGCCAACGTCCTGACTTTC; CDR3aa: CASSPRGSGANVLTF
v_gene: TRBV5-1; j_gene: TRBJ1-6; abundance: .; d_gene: TRBD1; CDR3nt: TGCGCCAGCAGCTTGGGCAGGGGGATCTTCCCTTATAATTCACCCCTCCACTTT; CDR3aa: CASSLGRGIFPYNSPLHF
v_gene: TRBV5-1; j_gene: TRBJ2-5; abundance: once; d_gene: TRBD2; CDR3nt: TGCGCCAGCAGCTTGGCCTGGGCGGGGGGGCAAGAGACCCAGTACTTC; CDR3aa: CASSLAWAGGQETQYF
v_gene: TRBV3-1/TRBV3-2; j_gene: TRBJ2-7; abundance: .; d_gene: TRBD1; CDR3nt: TGTGCCAGCAGCACCCGACAGGGCTCCTACGAGCAGTACTTC; CDR3aa: CASSTRQGSYEQYF
v_gene: TRBV4-1; j_gene: TRBJ1-2; abundance: once; d_gene: .; CDR3nt: TGCGCCAGCAGCCAAGGGGGACAAGCTAACTATGGCTACACCTTC; CDR3aa: CASSQGGQANYGYTF
v_gene: TRBV28; j_gene: TRBJ1-6; abundance: .; d_gene: .; CDR3nt: TGTGCCAGCAGTTTAGTCCCAGGCAATTCACCCCTCCACTTT; CDR3aa: CASSLVPGNSPLHF
v_gene: TRBV6-5; j_gene: TRBJ2-7; abundance: .; d_gene: TRBD1; CDR3nt: TGTGCCAGCAGTTCTACAGGGGGGTCCTACGAGCAGTACTTC; CDR3aa: CASSSTGGSYEQYF
v_gene: TRBV4-2; j_gene: TRBJ1-4; abundance: once; d_gene: .; CDR3nt: TGTGCCAGCAGCCAAGATTATCGGGTCATCCTGTTTTTT; CDR3aa: CASSQDYRVILFF
v_gene: TRBV7-8; j_gene: TRBJ1-6; abundance: .; d_gene: .; CDR3nt: TGTGCTAGCAGCTTGGGCAGCTCCTATAATTCACCCCTCCACTTT; CDR3aa: CASSLGSSYNSPLHF